The 31 T cell receptor beta chains listed next were all sequenced from one sample in a study of blood T cell repertoires in COVID-19. The method was immunoSEQ multiplex PCR; TCRdb's version includes in-frame clones alone and lacks a portion of them. The repertoire holds 90,000 to 100,000 clones, with roughly 79% as singletons. The sequenced sample consisted of peripheral blood. The receptors were gathered from a man aged 70-80 years with acute or convalescent COVID-19.

The V and J genes are TRBV19 and TRBJ1-5, with D maybe TRBD1 (6 bases). The CDR3 runs to 14 residues. Germline values: CDR1 LNHDA, CDR2 SQIVND (reference sequence). V lost 3 bases to trimming and J lost 5 bases, with 11 bases between them. This chain's CDR3 is CASSIQGPYQPQHF. CDR3 in DNA: TGTGCCAGTAGTATTCAGGGGCCCTATCAGCCCCAGCATTTT.

This clone turned up a few times. The genes are TRBV7-9 and TRBJ2-5; D is unresolved. V lost 7 bases to trimming and J lost 0 bases, with 12 bases between them. The CDR3 sequence is 14 residues long. In germline, CDR1 is SEHNR, CDR2 FQNEAQ (reference sequence). CDR3 amino acids: CASNRDWDQETQYF. CDR3 coding DNA: TGTGCCAGCAACCGCGACTGGGACCAAGAGACCCAGTACTTC.

The chain joins TRBV3-1 (or the pseudogene TRBV3-2) to TRBJ1-1, with D maybe TRBD1 (5 bases). This CDR3 has 14 amino acids. CDR1 is LGHDT and CDR2 is YNNKEL in the germline V gene (reference sequence). The ends were cut back, 2 bases at V and 0 bases at J, with 7 bases in the middle. The CDR3 is CASSQRQLNTEAFF. The CDR3, as DNA: TGTGCCAGCAGCCAACGACAGTTGAACACTGAAGCTTTCTTT.

This chain joins TRBV30 and TRBJ1-3; 7 bases agree with TRBD1. Losses at the gene ends were 0 bases for V and 8 bases for J; bases not matched to a gene: 4. The germline gives CDR1 GTSNPN, CDR2 SVGIG (reference sequence). The CDR3 runs to 13 residues. CDR3 region: CAWSVSRGDTIYF. The CDR3 nucleotides read TGTGCCTGGAGTGTGTCCAGGGGGGACACCATATATTTT.

CDR3 amino acids: CASSPRQGINTGELFF. The CDR3, as DNA: TGTGCCAGCAGCCCAAGACAGGGAATAAACACCGGGGAGCTGTTTTTT. The J gene is TRBJ2-2, the V gene TRBV11-2; 7 positions match TRBD1. The CDR3 runs 16 residues. The V segment lost 5 bases and the J segment 2 bases; nucleotides outside the gene matches: 8. Germline V gives CDR1 SGHAT, CDR2 FQNNGV. Supplemented by reference TRBV11-2 and TRBJ2-2, the full variable domain reads EAGVAQSPRYKIIEKRQSVAFWCNPISGHATLYWYQQILGQGPKLLIQFQNNGVVDDSQLPKDRFSAERLKGVDSTLKIQPAKLEDSAVYLCASSPRQGINTGELFFGEGSRLTVL.

The chain employs TRBV9 and TRBJ1-2, with 8 bases lining up with TRBD1. V lost 3 bases, J lost 7 bases, and 11 bases stayed unmatched. The CDR3 sequence is 15 residues long. Germline V gives CDR1 SGDLS, CDR2 YYNGEE. The CDR3 DNA follows: TGTGCCAGCAGCGCCCCCCGGGGACAGGCTGTTGGCTACACCTTC. Amino acids: CASSAPRGQAVGYTF.

The chain recombines TRBV2 with TRBJ2-1, with D tentatively TRBD1 (6 bases). The CDR3 extends over 14 amino acids. Per the germline V gene, CDR1 is SNHLY and CDR2 is FYNNEI. Between the trimmed V and J ends, which lost 7 bases and 14 bases, there was a span of 24 bases. DNA of the CDR3: TGTGCCAGCACCTCTGGGGGCTTCACCCGCCGGGAGTTCTTC. Its translation: CASTSGGFTRREFF. Variable domain in full (rest from reference TRBV2 and TRBJ2-1): EPEVTQTPSHQVTQMGQEVILRCVPISNHLYFYWYRQILGQKVEFLVSFYNNEISEKSEIFDDQFSVERPDGSNFTLKIRSTKLEDSAMYFCASTSGGFTRREFFGPGTRLTVL.

This chain uses TRBV5-6 with TRBJ2-5; D is possibly TRBD2 (6 bases). V lost 3 bases and J lost 5, with 17 bases in between. The germline V gene encodes CDR1 SGHDT and CDR2 YYEEEE. This CDR3 has 15 residues. For the CDR3, the DNA is TGTGCCAGCAGCTATGGAACCGGGGGTTGGGAGACCCAGTACTTC. This codes for CASSYGTGGWETQYF.

The chain has TRBV29-1 and TRBJ2-3; D may be TRBD2 (6 bases). The CDR3 runs 11 residues. Germline V gene data show CDR1 as SQVTM and CDR2 as ANQGSEA. V shed 5 bases and J shed 14 bases, with 17 bases lying between them. Written as DNA, the CDR3 is TGCAGCGTTCTGGGACTGGGGACGTGGTATTTT. Translated: CSVLGLGTWYF.

The chain is built from TRBV11-2 and TRBJ1-4, with TRBD1 matching over 8 bases. With 4 bases clipped from V and 0 bases from J, the junction kept 10 bases outside the gene matches. This CDR3 has 18 residues. Germline V gene lookup returns CDR1 SGHAT and CDR2 FQNNGV. CDR3 DNA: TGTGCCAGCAGCTCCCAAAGCGGACAGGGAGCAACTAATGAAAAACTGTTTTTT. This sequence encodes CASSSQSGQGATNEKLFF.

The gene calls are TRBV12-3 or TRBV12-4 and TRBJ1-1; D call uncertain. The length of the CDR3 is 13 residues. Trimming took 6 bases from V and 1 from J, leaving 9 bases between them. The CDR3 region has the DNA TGTGCCAGCAGCTATGGGCCGAACACTGAAGCTTTCTTT. Its protein is CASSYGPNTEAFF.

V and J are TRBV14 and TRBJ1-1; 9 bases align to TRBD1. Losses at the gene ends were 4 bases for V and 4 bases for J; bases not matched to a gene: 4. This CDR3 has 14 residues. CDR1 SGHDN and CDR2 FVKESK come from the germline V gene. CDR3 sequence reads: CASSRDRVGTEAFF. DNA for the CDR3: TGTGCCAGCAGCCGGGACAGGGTGGGCACTGAAGCTTTCTTT.

The J gene is TRBJ2-7, the V gene TRBV7-8, with 9 bases fitting TRBD2. The germline CDR1 and CDR2 sequences are SGHVS and FQNEAQ. V shed 1 base, J shed 4 bases, and the junction held 8 bases outside the gene matches. The CDR3 totals 16 residues. CDR3 nucleotide sequence: TGTGCCAGCAGCTTAGGCTCTAGCGGGATTCCTTACGAGCAGTACTTC. Amino acid sequence: CASSLGSSGIPYEQYF.

The genes are TRBV20-1 and TRBJ2-5, with unresolved D. V lost 5 bases and J 5 bases, leaving 6 bases between the germline ends. The germline gives CDR1 DFQATT, CDR2 SNEGSKA (reference sequence). The CDR3 is made up of 10 amino acids. CDR3 amino acids: CSAYAETQYF. DNA of the CDR3: TGCAGTGCTTACGCGGAGACCCAGTACTTC.

The chain carries TRBV30 and TRBJ2-7, with D tentatively TRBD1 (6 bases). The CDR3 has 13 amino acids. Germline V gene sequence: CDR1 GTSNPN, CDR2 SVGIG (reference sequence). Trimming took off 0 bases at V and 2 bases at J, with 8 bases between the two ends. CDR3 coding DNA: TGTGCCTGGAGTGTAGGGGGAGCCTACGAGCAGTACTTC. It translates to CAWSVGGAYEQYF. The whole variable domain, remainder taken from reference TRBV30 and TRBJ2-7, is SQTIHQWPATLVQPVGSPLSLECTVEGTSNPNLYWYRQAAGRGLQLLFYSVGIGQISSEVPQNLSASRPQDRQFILSSKKLLLSDSGFYLCAWSVGGAYEQYFGPGTRLTVT.

This chain uses TRBV11-2 with TRBJ2-1; the match to TRBD2 covers 8 bases. The CDR3 covers 16 residues. The V gene end was trimmed by 1 base and the J gene end by 6 bases; junction bases not matched to a gene: 8. CDR1 SGHAT and CDR2 FQNNGV come from the germline V gene. CDR3 sequence: CASSLVLLADGNEQFF. CDR3 nucleotide sequence: TGTGCCAGCAGCTTAGTATTACTAGCGGATGGCAATGAGCAGTTCTTC. Full variable domain (remainder filled in from reference TRBV11-2 and TRBJ2-1): EAGVAQSPRYKIIEKRQSVAFWCNPISGHATLYWYQQILGQGPKLLIQFQNNGVVDDSQLPKDRFSAERLKGVDSTLKIQPAKLEDSAVYLCASSLVLLADGNEQFFGPGTRLTVL.

The chain employs TRBV18 and TRBJ2-2, with D maybe TRBD1 (5 bases). Germline CDR1 and CDR2: KGHSH and LQKENI. V lost 4 bases and J lost 2, with 14 bases in between. CDR3 length equals 16 residues. This CDR3 reads CASSRPTAKNTGELFF. DNA for the CDR3: TGTGCCAGCTCACGACCGACAGCCAAAAACACCGGGGAGCTGTTTTTT.

The chain is built from TRBV7-9 and TRBJ1-2; no reliable D call. The CDR3 runs 13 residues. Deletions cut 9 bases from V and 0 bases from J, with 11 bases between. Germline CDR1 reads SEHNR; CDR2 reads FQNEAQ (reference sequence). The CDR3 nucleotides are TGTGCCAGTTCCGTCGAGACTAACTATGGCTACACCTTC. This gives the protein CASSVETNYGYTF. Full variable domain (missing parts from reference TRBV7-9 and TRBJ1-2): DTGVSQNPRHKITKRGQNVTFRCDPISEHNRLYWYRQTLGQGPEFLTYFQNEAQLEKSRLLSDRFSAERPKGSFSTLEIQRTEQGDSAMYLCASSVETNYGYTFGSGTRLTVV.

Only a few counts were recorded for this clone. The chain links TRBV19 to TRBJ2-7; a possible D gene is TRBD2 (6 bases). V lost 4 bases to trimming and J lost 3 bases, with 22 bases between them. Per the germline V gene, CDR1 is LNHDA and CDR2 is SQIVND (reference sequence). This CDR3 comprises 17 residues. The CDR3 DNA sequence: TGTGCCAGTAGTAGGGGCGGTTTAGGGACTGAGATCTACGAGCAGTACTTC. It is translated as CASSRGGLGTEIYEQYF.

The rearrangement uses TRBV18 and TRBJ2-7; TRBD2 aligns across 16 bases. The V segment lost 6 bases and the J segment 2 bases; nucleotides outside the gene matches: 13. This CDR3 has 19 amino acids. Per germline, CDR1 KGHSH and CDR2 LQKENI. CDR3 residues: CASSTGLGLAGGSTYEQYF. The CDR3 DNA reads TGTGCCAGCTCGACGGGTCTGGGACTAGCGGGGGGGTCTACCTACGAGCAGTACTTC.

The chain joins TRBV6-5 to TRBJ1-5; D is unclear. Germline assignment: CDR1 MNHEY and CDR2 SVGAGI. The CDR3 length is 15 residues. Trimming left V 6 bases short and J 0 bases short, with 12 bases between. The CDR3: CASSFNRYSNQPQHF. DNA of the CDR3: TGTGCCAGCAGCTTTAACAGATATAGCAATCAGCCCCAGCATTTT.

Comment on this clone: At one boundary the junction diverges from the germline segment, which might be a read error. The chain uses TRBV6-1 and TRBJ2-1, with 10 positions matching TRBD2. CDR1 is MNHNS, CDR2 SASEGT, per germline. The CDR3 runs 16 residues. CDR3 protein: CASREESSGSWNEQFF. CDR3 sequence (DNA): TGTGCCAGCAGGGAAGAATCTAGCGGGAGTTGGAATGAGCAGTTCTTC.

This chain uses TRBV28 with TRBJ2-1, with D unresolved. The CDR3 contains 16 residues. Germline values: CDR1 MDHEN, CDR2 SYDVKM. V dropped 5 bases and J dropped 0 bases, with 14 bases sitting between them. The chain's CDR3 is CASSSPKLSSYNEQFF. For the CDR3, the DNA is TGTGCCAGCAGTAGTCCTAAACTAAGCTCCTACAATGAGCAGTTCTTC. The variable domain in full, completed from reference TRBV28 and TRBJ2-1, reads DVKVTQSSRYLVKRTGEKVFLECVQDMDHENMFWYRQDPGLGLRLIYFSYDVKMKEKGDIPEGYSVSREKKERFSLILESASTNQTSMYLCASSSPKLSSYNEQFFGPGTRLTVL.

The chain combines TRBV11-2 with TRBJ2-7; no clear D gene. The CDR3 runs to 15 residues. Germline V CDR1 and CDR2: SGHAT, FQNNGV. Trimming took 7 bases from V and 2 from J, leaving 18 bases between them. CDR3 amino acids: CASNPQTGSTYEQYF. DNA of the CDR3: TGTGCCAGCAACCCCCAAACCGGGTCCACCTACGAGCAGTACTTC.

The chain carries TRBV28 and TRBJ1-5; no clear D. The CDR3 has 12 residues. Trimming took off 6 bases at V and 0 bases at J, with 3 bases between the two ends. Germline CDR1 is MDHEN and CDR2 is SYDVKM. The CDR3 reads CASRSSNQPQHF. The CDR3 DNA is TGTGCCAGCAGGAGTAGCAATCAGCCCCAGCATTTT.

CDR3 bases: TGTGCCACCCGGACGGGAAACACCGGGGAGCTGTTTTTT. Translating it yields CATRTGNTGELFF. The chain employs TRBV12-3 or TRBV12-4 and TRBJ2-2; perhaps TRBD2 as D (5 bases). CDR3 length: 13 residues. V lost 10 bases to trimming and J lost 2 bases, with 11 bases between them.

This chain uses TRBV7-2 with TRBJ2-6; TRBD1 matches 8 bases. Germline V CDR1 and CDR2: SGHTA, FQGNSA. With 5 bases clipped from V and 1 base from J, the junction kept 1 base outside the gene matches. The CDR3 length is 15 residues. The CDR3 is CASSHRGSGANVLTF. The CDR3 DNA sequence: TGTGCCAGCAGCCACAGGGGGTCTGGGGCCAACGTCCTGACTTTC.

J is TRBJ2-1 and V is TRBV7-9, with 10 bases lining up with TRBD2. J gave up 4 bases and V 7 bases, and 4 bases lay outside the gene matches. Germline V gene data show CDR1 as SEHNR and CDR2 as FQNEAQ (reference sequence). The CDR3 is 14 residues long. The DNA of the CDR3 is TGTGCCAGCATCACTAGCGGGGTTTACAATGAGCAGTTCTTC. Encoded protein: CASITSGVYNEQFF.

The chain uses TRBV7-9 and TRBJ1-2; D gene unclear. CDR1 SEHNR and CDR2 FQNEAQ come from the germline V gene (reference sequence). This CDR3 is built from 12 residues. V gave up 5 bases and J gave up 7 bases, with 11 bases separating them. CDR3 protein: CASSAVESGYTF. The CDR3 DNA sequence: TGTGCCAGCAGCGCCGTAGAGAGTGGCTACACCTTC.

J is TRBJ2-5 and V is TRBV4-2; 7 bases align to TRBD1. V trimming: 6 bases; J trimming: 5 bases; junction bases outside the gene matches: 6. The CDR3 contains 13 residues. CDR1 and CDR2 from the germline V gene are LGHNA and YNFKEQ. The CDR3 reads CASRGTGAETQYF. CDR3 coding DNA: TGTGCCAGCAGGGGAACAGGGGCGGAGACCCAGTACTTC.

This chain uses TRBV4-3 with TRBJ2-7; 8 bases are a match to TRBD2. The V gene's germline CDR1 is LGHNA and CDR2 YSLEER. This CDR3 spans 14 amino acids. The junction had 4 bases not matched to a gene; V was cut back by 0 bases and J by 6 bases. The CDR3 bases are TGCGCCAGCAGCCAAGAAGGACTAGCTGGCGAGCAGTACTTC. It translates to CASSQEGLAGEQYF.